This TCR beta chain is from a study of shared clonotypes between healthy human individuals. The method was immunoSEQ multiplex PCR; TCRdb's version includes in-frame clones alone and lacks a portion of them. The sample holds approximately 2.4 million clones, 95% seen once. Study-wide points: All-four-donor shared clonotypes had higher generation probabilities than non-shared clonotypes did. Apart from blood, nothing was sampled; tissue repertoires likely differ.

Note on this clone: Its antigen is still unknown.

Germline trimming cut 4 bases from V and 3 bases from J; bases unmatched to any gene: 5. The germline V gene encodes CDR1 SGHDT and CDR2 YYEEEE. The length of the CDR3 is 16 residues. The source material was naive CD4+ T cells sorted from blood. Described subset: CD45RA+ positively selected. The V call is TRBV5-6, the J call TRBJ1-6, with 9 nucleotides matching TRBD1. This clonotype originated in a man aged 18 to 29 in good health. The CDR3: CASSGGTGFYNSPLHF. CDR3 nucleotides: TGTGCCAGCAGCGGCGGGACAGGGTTCTATAATTCACCCCTCCACTTT.